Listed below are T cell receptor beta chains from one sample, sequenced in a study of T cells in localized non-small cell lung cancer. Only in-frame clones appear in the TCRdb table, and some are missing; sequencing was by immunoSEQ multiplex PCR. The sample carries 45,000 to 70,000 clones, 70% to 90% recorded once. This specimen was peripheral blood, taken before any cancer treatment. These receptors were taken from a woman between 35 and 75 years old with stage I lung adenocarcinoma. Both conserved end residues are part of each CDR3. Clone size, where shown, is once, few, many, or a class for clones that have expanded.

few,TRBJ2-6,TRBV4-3,CASSQEGGAGANVLTF
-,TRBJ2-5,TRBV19,CASTGNGETQYF
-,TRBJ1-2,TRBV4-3,CASSQDAGNYGYTF
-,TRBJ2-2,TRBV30,CAWTGTNTGELFF
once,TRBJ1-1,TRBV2,CASSPVYSGTEAFF
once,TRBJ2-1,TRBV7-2,CASSLDPVAGVEQFF
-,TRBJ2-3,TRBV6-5,CASSYDGGSDTQYF
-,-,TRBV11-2,CASRGGANYEQYF
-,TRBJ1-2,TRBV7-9,CASSLDAGENYGYTF
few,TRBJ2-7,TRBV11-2,CASSEGQPWEQYF
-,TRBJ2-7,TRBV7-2,CASSLGSRYSPYEQYF
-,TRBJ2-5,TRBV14,CASSQGTSGGETQYF
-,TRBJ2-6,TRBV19,CASRRGASSGANVLTF
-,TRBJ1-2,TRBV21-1,CASSKDRVRGGYTF
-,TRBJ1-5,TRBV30,CAWSIETGRSNQPQHF
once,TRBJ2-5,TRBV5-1,CASSFPTPAGIQETQYF
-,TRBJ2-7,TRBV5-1,CASSLGVGNRFYEQYF
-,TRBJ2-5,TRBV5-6,CASSILTGGAGETQYF
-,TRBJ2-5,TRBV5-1,CASSPGGWSHQGTQYF
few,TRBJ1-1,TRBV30,CAWSRPGPPEAFF
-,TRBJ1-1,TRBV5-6,CASSLFLSAQPNTEAFF
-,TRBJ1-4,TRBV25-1,CASSESTATNEKLFF
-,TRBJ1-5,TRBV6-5,CASSGDQPQHF
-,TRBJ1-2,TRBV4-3,CASSPDRNNYGYTF
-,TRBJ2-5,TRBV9,CASSVAGTAQETQYF
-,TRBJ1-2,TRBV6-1,CASSEEPRLGYGYTF
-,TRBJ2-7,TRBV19,CASSIGRTNYEQYF
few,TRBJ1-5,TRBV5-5,CASSQQGASNQPQHF
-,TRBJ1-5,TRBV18,CASSRDRQGSNQPQHF
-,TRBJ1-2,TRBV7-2,CASSGDRAIYGYTF
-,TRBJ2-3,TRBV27,CASTPRGSTDTQYF
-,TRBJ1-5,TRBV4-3,CASSLGTGNQPQHF
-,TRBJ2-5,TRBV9,CASSVQAGGQETQYF
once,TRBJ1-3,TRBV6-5,CASSYSTTVSVNTIYF
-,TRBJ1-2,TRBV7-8,CASSWDNYGYTF
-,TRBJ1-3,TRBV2,CASSEDRVGIGNTIYF
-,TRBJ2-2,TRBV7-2,CASSLVRGAGELFF
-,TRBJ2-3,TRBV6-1,CASSLQGSTDTQYF
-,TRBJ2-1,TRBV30,CAWSVTPYPKNNEQFF
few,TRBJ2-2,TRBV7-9,CASSLVRNTGELFF
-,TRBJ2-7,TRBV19,CASRDRASYEQYF
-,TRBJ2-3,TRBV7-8,CASSLRGYDTDTQYF
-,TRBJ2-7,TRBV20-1,CSALTGYEQYF
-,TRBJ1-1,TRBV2,CASSSTDVDTEAFF
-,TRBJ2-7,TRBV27,CASSWGQGSYEQYF
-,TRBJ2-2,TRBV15,CATSREPGQGDIGELFF
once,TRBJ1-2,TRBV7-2,CASSLAQANYGYTF
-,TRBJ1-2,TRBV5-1,CASSLGVRGESYGYTF
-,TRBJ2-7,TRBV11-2,CASSHDWGVAYEQYF
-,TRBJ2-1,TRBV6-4,CASSAGRGVYNEQFF
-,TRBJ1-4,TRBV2,CASRSQGGSDEKLFF
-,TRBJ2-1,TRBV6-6,CASSYAQIVNEQFF
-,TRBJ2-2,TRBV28,CATKLAGGNTGELFF
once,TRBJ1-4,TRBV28,CASSITGGRAGEKLFF
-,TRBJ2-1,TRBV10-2,CASSEARGVQNEQFF
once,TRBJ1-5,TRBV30,CAFDTGQGFISNQPQHF
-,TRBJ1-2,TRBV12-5,CASGFDIAVAF
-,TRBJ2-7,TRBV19,CASSIRGGNSYEQYF
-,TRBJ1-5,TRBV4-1,CASSQPGGTSSNQPQHF
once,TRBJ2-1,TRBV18,CASSPILSGYEQFF